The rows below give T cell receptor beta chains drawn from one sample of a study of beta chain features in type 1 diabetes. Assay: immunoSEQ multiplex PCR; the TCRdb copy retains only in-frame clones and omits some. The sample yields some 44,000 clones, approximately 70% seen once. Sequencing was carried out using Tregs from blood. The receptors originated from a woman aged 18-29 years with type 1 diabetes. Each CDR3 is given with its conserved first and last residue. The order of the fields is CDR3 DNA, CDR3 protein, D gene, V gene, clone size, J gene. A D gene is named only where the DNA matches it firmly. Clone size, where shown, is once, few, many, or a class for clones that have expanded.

TGCGCCAGCAGCCAAGATATAGGAGCGTTGGGGAGAGATACGCAGTATTTT,CASSQDIGALGRDTQYF,.,TRBV4-1,.,TRBJ2-3
TGTGCCAGTAGTCTGGTAGCGGATAGCTCCTACGAGCAGTACTTC,CASSLVADSSYEQYF,.,TRBV19,.,TRBJ2-7
TGTGCCAGTAGTATAGAGTCGGGACAGCCGGGCGGCGAGCAGTACTTC,CASSIESGQPGGEQYF,TRBD1,TRBV19,.,TRBJ2-7
TGTGCCAGCAGCTGCCGACTAGCGGGGTACACAGATACGCAGTATTTT,CASSCRLAGYTDTQYF,.,TRBV21-1,.,TRBJ2-3
TGCGCCAGCAGCTTGGCAGGGGGGTACCAAGAGACCCAGTACTTC,CASSLAGGYQETQYF,.,TRBV5-1,.,TRBJ2-5
TGTGCCAGCTCACCCCCCCTGGGGCTAGCGAGTTACGAGCAGTACTTC,CASSPPLGLASYEQYF,.,TRBV18,.,TRBJ2-7
TGTGCCAGCTCACCAAGTAACTGGGAGGTGCAGTACTTC,CASSPSNWEVQYF,.,TRBV18,.,TRBJ2-7
TGTGCCAGCAGTGAGGCGGGCCCTAATCAGCCCCAGCATTTT,CASSEAGPNQPQHF,.,TRBV6-1,.,TRBJ1-5
TGTGCCAGCAGCCAGATAGGACTAGTCCGAGAGCAGTACTTC,CASSQIGLVREQYF,TRBD2,TRBV14,.,TRBJ2-7
TGTGCCAGCAGTCAGGATAACTATGGCTACACCTTC,CASSQDNYGYTF,.,TRBV7-2,.,TRBJ1-2
TGTGCCAGCAGTTTATCCCGCCGCTGGGACATGCACCTATATGGCTACACCTTC,CASSLSRRWDMHLYGYTF,.,TRBV28,.,TRBJ1-2
TGTGCCAGCTCACCACCTCTGGGACTAGCAAGCAATGAGCAGTTCTTC,CASSPPLGLASNEQFF,TRBD2,TRBV18,.,TRBJ2-1
TGTGCCGCGCGGACTAGCGGGAGCGCAGATACGCAGTATTTT,CAARTSGSADTQYF,TRBD2,TRBV25-1,.,TRBJ2-3
TGCGCCAGCAGCCAAGGGACTAGCGGGAGCAATGAGCAGTTCTTC,CASSQGTSGSNEQFF,TRBD2,TRBV4-3,.,TRBJ2-1
TGCGCCAGCAGCTTCAGGGCGGAAGAGACCCAGTACTTC,CASSFRAEETQYF,.,TRBV5-1,.,TRBJ2-5
TGCGCCAGCAGCCGAGCGGGTCTAGCCAAAAACATTCAGTACTTC,CASSRAGLAKNIQYF,.,TRBV4-1,few,TRBJ2-4